This T cell receptor beta chain was observed in a study of cytomegalovirus exposure and HLA in healthy donors. The PCR employed 60 Vbeta primers together with 13 Jbeta primers. The repertoire was sequenced with immunoSEQ multiplex PCR; TCRdb's copy has only in-frame clones and lacks some. Of approximately 140,000 clones listed, approximately 67% were seen once; the top ten hold around 6%. Only a few counts were recorded for this clone. The receptor comes from an older woman in good health and CMV-seronegative. The sequenced sample consisted of PBMCs.

CDR3: CASSKTGLASPETQYF. For the CDR3, the DNA is TGTGCCAGCAGCAAAACGGGACTAGCGTCTCCAGAGACCCAGTACTTC. The chain uses TRBV11-2 and TRBJ2-5; 10 bases fit TRBD2. CDR1 is SGHAT, CDR2 FQNNGV, per germline. The CDR3 runs 16 residues. Trimming at V came to 5 bases and at J to 4 bases, leaving 10 bases not matched to a gene.